These 15 T cell receptor beta chains came from one sample sequenced in a study of vaccination and CD4 T cells after COVID-19. These receptors have no identified antigens. Cultured CD4+ T cell DNA underwent sequencing with the Oncomine TCR Beta short-read assay. MiXCR, run by TCRdb on the PCR reads, gives a single entry per CDR3 protein. The repertoire holds 11,000 to 15,000 distinct CDR3 sequences, with roughly 60% as singletons. The treatment: roughly ten-day PBMC culture with coronavirus spike peptide pools or control peptides (ViraFEST assay). Material for sequencing was CD4+ T cells from blood, cultured in vitro. The receptors originated from a human donor who had recovered from COVID-19.

This clonotype has a handful of counts. The V and J genes are TRBV6-1 and TRBJ1-2, with 9 bases fitting TRBD1. The germline CDR1 and CDR2 sequences are MNHNS and SASEGT. The V gene end was trimmed by 5 bases and the J gene end by 3 bases; junction bases not matched to a gene: 4. CDR3 length: 14 amino acids. The CDR3 coding sequence is TGTGCCAGCAGTACACGGGACAGGGACTATGGCTACACCTTC. Protein: CASSTRDRDYGYTF.

This chain links TRBV7-2 with TRBJ2-7; TRBD1 or TRBD2 may be the D gene (5 bases each). Germline CDR1 SGHTA, CDR2 FQGNSA. V was clipped by 4 bases and J by 1 base, with 14 bases between them. The length of the CDR3 is 15 residues. Here the CDR3 DNA reads TGTGCCAGCAGCTCCAGGGAGTATGGGTCCTACGAGCAGTACTTC. As protein: CASSSREYGSYEQYF.

In nucleotides, the CDR3 is TGTGCCAGCAGTTTATGGGGGGCCCAGACTTATGGCTACACCTTC. It specifies CASSLWGAQTYGYTF. The chain joins TRBV27 to TRBJ1-2, with D maybe TRBD1 (6 bases). Trimming removed 1 base at V and 5 bases at J, with 14 bases between. The CDR3 spans 15 residues. Germline CDR1 is MNHEY and CDR2 is SMNVEV (reference sequence).

The gene calls are TRBV6-5 and TRBJ1-2; D gene unclear. The CDR3 runs to 12 residues. CDR1 is MNHEY and CDR2 is SVGAGI in the germline V gene. V lost 2 bases and J lost 4, with 5 bases in between. CDR3 residues: CASSYTGYGYTF. The CDR3 nucleotides read TGTGCCAGCAGTTACACGGGCTATGGCTACACCTTC.

The CDR3 nucleotides read TGCAGTGCTAGAGATCTATATAGAGGGGACTACGAGCAGTACTTC. Protein sequence: CSARDLYRGDYEQYF. The genes are TRBV20-1 and TRBJ2-7; D is perhaps TRBD1 or TRBD2 (5 bases each). Trimming removed 0 bases from V and 3 bases from J, with 15 bases in between. The germline gives CDR1 DFQATT, CDR2 SNEGSKA (reference sequence). This CDR3 is built from 15 residues.

The chain links TRBV7-2 to TRBJ2-6; 7 nucleotides line up with TRBD1. With V trimmed by 5 bases and J by 3 bases, 10 bases remained unmatched. There are 17 residues in the CDR3. The V gene's germline CDR1 is SGHTA and CDR2 FQGNSA. The CDR3 here is CASSAVRGRGGANVLTF. The CDR3 DNA reads TGTGCCAGCAGCGCGGTGAGGGGGCGAGGTGGGGCCAACGTCCTGACTTTC.

This clonotype was seen more than once but under ten times. This rearrangement joins TRBV7-2 to TRBJ2-5; no firm D call. The CDR3 extends over 18 amino acids. Germline CDR1 and CDR2: SGHTA and FQGNSA. V gave up 4 bases and J gave up 5 bases, with 26 bases separating them. DNA of the CDR3: TGTGCCAGCAGCTATCCCTTGGGAAGGGCTGAGCGTAGGGAGACCCAGTACTTC. It encodes CASSYPLGRAERRETQYF.

The CDR3 DNA reads TGTGCCAGCAGCTGGGGCAGGAACACTGAAGCTTTCTTT. Its translation is CASSWGRNTEAFF. This chain joins TRBV5-5 and TRBJ1-1, with D possibly TRBD1 on 5 matching bases. The CDR3 totals 13 residues. Germline lookup yields CDR1 SGHKS and CDR2 YYEKEE (reference sequence). Trimming stripped 3 bases from V and 1 base from J, with 7 bases between. Full variable domain (missing parts from reference TRBV5-5 and TRBJ1-1): DAGVTQSPTHLIKTRGQQVTLRCSPISGHKSVSWYQQVLGQGPQFIFQYYEKEERGRGNFPDRFSARQFPNYSSELNVNALLLGDSALYLCASSWGRNTEAFFGQGTRLTVV.

The chain is built from TRBV7-2 and TRBJ2-7, with D possibly being TRBD1 or TRBD2 (5 bases each). V lost 5 bases, J lost 8 bases, and 16 bases lay in between. This CDR3 is built from 13 residues. Germline loops: CDR1 SGHTA, CDR2 FQGNSA. The CDR3 loop is CASSPRDQGQQYF. CDR3 DNA: TGTGCCAGCAGCCCCCGAGACCAGGGACAGCAGTACTTC.

This clonotype has just one count. V is TRBV2 and J is TRBJ2-3; no firm D call. V lost 6 bases, J lost 2 bases, and 15 bases lay in between. Looked up from germline, CDR1 is SNHLY and CDR2 is FYNNEI. CDR3 size: 15 residues. CDR3 residues: CASSELGLNTDTQYF. In DNA, the CDR3 is TGTGCCAGCAGCGAACTTGGGCTAAACACAGATACGCAGTATTTT.

This sequence joins TRBV29-1 and TRBJ1-2, with unresolved D. Germline V gene sequence: CDR1 SQVTM, CDR2 ANQGSEA. The CDR3 consists of 10 residues. V lost 7 bases to trimming and J lost 2 bases, with 5 bases between them. The CDR3 loop is CSDENYGYTF. CDR3 nucleotides: TGCAGCGATGAGAACTATGGCTACACCTTC.

This clonotype was observed once. The chain links TRBV2 to TRBJ2-6, with a tentative D call TRBD2 (5 bases). Trimming pared 4 bases from V and 2 bases from J, leaving 12 bases between. The germline V gene encodes CDR1 SNHLY and CDR2 FYNNEI. The CDR3 is 16 amino acids. The CDR3 loop reads CASSGRSGAGANVLTF. CDR3 nucleotide sequence: TGTGCCAGCAGTGGAAGGTCCGGGGCTGGGGCCAACGTCCTGACTTTC.

This sequence joins TRBV7-2 and TRBJ2-5; 7 nucleotides align to TRBD1. CDR1 and CDR2 (germline): SGHTA, FQGNSA. This CDR3 has 13 amino acids. V shed 5 bases and J 9 bases; nucleotides not matched to a gene: 9. CDR3: CASSMDRPGAQYF. The CDR3 bases are TGTGCCAGCAGCATGGACAGGCCTGGGGCCCAGTACTTC. Full variable domain (rest looked up from reference TRBV7-2 and TRBJ2-5): GAGVSQSPSNKVTEKGKDVELRCDPISGHTALYWYRQSLGQGLEFLIYFQGNSAPDKSGLPSDRFSAERTGGSVSTLTIQRTQQEDSAVYLCASSMDRPGAQYFGPGTRLLVL.

This chain's CDR3 is CASSLRLAFYNEQFF. The CDR3 bases are TGTGCCAGCAGCTTGAGGCTAGCGTTCTACAATGAGCAGTTCTTC. This chain joins TRBV7-8 and TRBJ2-1; a possible D gene is TRBD2 (6 bases). V lost 3 bases and J 3 bases, leaving 12 bases between the germline ends. The CDR3 contains 15 residues. Germline V gives CDR1 SGHVS, CDR2 FQNEAQ.

This chain connects TRBV15 to TRBJ2-6; possible D gene TRBD1, 6 bases. The CDR3 length is 16 residues. Germline CDR1 LNHNV, CDR2 YYDKDF (reference sequence). The ends were cut back, 6 bases at V and 1 base at J, with 13 bases in the middle. CDR3 bases: TGTGCCACCAGACGGTACAGGGAGTCTGGGGCCAACGTCCTGACTTTC. Translating it yields CATRRYRESGANVLTF.